Each of the 28 T cell receptor beta chains below was sequenced from the same sample in a study of blood T cell repertoires in COVID-19. Data came from immunoSEQ multiplex PCR; TCRdb stores just in-frame clones and leaves some out. The sample yields fewer than 250,000 clones, 75% to 85% seen once. The source material was peripheral blood. The receptors shown here come from a human donor in a cohort sampled during active COVID-19.

The CDR3 sequence is CASSLLAATGWETQYF. CDR3 sequence (DNA): TGTGCCAGCAGCCTACTAGCGGCCACTGGTTGGGAGACCCAGTACTTC. V gene TRBV5-8 combines with J gene TRBJ2-5; 8 nucleotides agree with TRBD2. The trim removed 4 bases at V and 5 bases at J, leaving 13 bases unmatched. The V gene's germline CDR1 is SGHTS and CDR2 YDEGEE. This CDR3 is 16 amino acids long.

The gene calls are TRBV25-1 and TRBJ1-5; 7 bases match TRBD1. Germline CDR1 MGHDK, CDR2 SYGVNS. V shed 8 bases and J 4 bases; nucleotides not matched to a gene: 2. The CDR3 contains 12 residues. The CDR3 coding sequence is TGTGCCAGCCGACAGGGAAATCAGCCCCAGCATTTT. Translation gives CASRQGNQPQHF. Complete variable domain (other parts from reference TRBV25-1 and TRBJ1-5): EADIYQTPRYLVIGTGKKITLECSQTMGHDKMYWYQQDPGMELHLIHYSYGVNSTEKGDLSSESTVSRIRTEHFPLTLESARPSHTSQYLCASRQGNQPQHFGDGTRLSIL.

The gene calls are TRBV6-2 or TRBV6-3 and TRBJ1-2; no clear D gene. Germline CDR1 and CDR2: MNHEY and SVGEGT. The CDR3 contains 13 residues. The germline V and J ends were trimmed by 5 bases and 5 bases, with 12 bases remaining between them. The CDR3 coding sequence is TGTGCCAGCAGTGATAAGACTGGTTATGGCTACACCTTC. This codes for CASSDKTGYGYTF.

This clone has a handful of counts. The J gene is TRBJ1-4, the V gene TRBV7-9; 7 positions agree with TRBD1. Germline loops: CDR1 SEHNR, CDR2 FQNEAQ (reference sequence). The CDR3 totals 15 residues. Unmatched junction bases numbered 5, after V lost 4 bases and J lost 3 bases. CDR3: CASSSQGEANEKLFF. CDR3 DNA: TGTGCCAGCAGCTCCCAGGGGGAAGCTAATGAAAAACTGTTTTTT.

This clone turned up a few times. V and J are TRBV19 and TRBJ1-2; D gene unclear. CDR3 length: 15 amino acids. The V end lost 5 bases, the J end lost 4 bases, and 17 bases lay between the germline ends. From germline, CDR1 is LNHDA and CDR2 SQIVND (reference sequence). The DNA of the CDR3 is TGTGCCAGTAGTTTCCCCGGGGAACCGACCTATGGCTACACCTTC. It specifies CASSFPGEPTYGYTF.

The chain recombines TRBV13 with TRBJ2-2; 9 bases agree with TRBD1. The trim removed 5 bases at V and 4 bases at J, leaving 8 bases unmatched. The CDR3 sequence is 16 residues long. CDR1 and CDR2 (germline): PRHDT, FYEKMQ (reference sequence). CDR3 DNA sequence: TGTGCCAGCAGCCCTGGGACAGGGAGGGTCACCGGGGAGCTGTTTTTT. Translating it yields CASSPGTGRVTGELFF. The full variable domain, in which reference TRBV13 and TRBJ2-2 provide the parts outside the CDR3, is AAGVIQSPRHLIKEKRETATLKCYPIPRHDTVYWYQQGPGQDPQFLISFYEKMQSDKGSIPDRFSAQQFSDYHSELNMSSLELGDSALYFCASSPGTGRVTGELFFGEGSRLTVL.

The rearrangement links TRBV11-3 to TRBJ2-1; 7 bases match TRBD2. Germline V gene sequence: CDR1 SGHNT, CDR2 YENEEA. The V gene end was trimmed by 4 bases and the J gene end by 9 bases; junction bases not matched to a gene: 9. The CDR3 sequence is 14 residues long. CDR3 sequence (DNA): TGTGCCAGCAGCTCGGATCGGACTAGTCGTGAGCAGTTCTTC. Encoded protein: CASSSDRTSREQFF.

The genes are TRBV6-5 and TRBJ2-3; D call uncertain. V was cut by 6 bases and J by 1 base, with 8 bases left in between. Germline CDR1 and CDR2: MNHEY and SVGAGI. The CDR3 length is 13 residues. Here the CDR3 reads CASSGRGTDTQYF. The CDR3 nucleotides are TGTGCCAGCAGCGGTCGGGGCACAGATACGCAGTATTTT.

The J gene is TRBJ2-1, the V gene TRBV5-5; D possibly corresponds to TRBD1 (5 bases). With 0 bases removed from V and 8 bases from J, the gap between germline ends came to 6 bases. The CDR3 is 12 residues long. Germline V CDR1 and CDR2: SGHKS, YYEKEE (reference sequence). In DNA, the CDR3 is TGTGCCAGCAGCTTGGGACAGCATGAGCAGTTCTTC. This encodes CASSLGQHEQFF.

The chain links TRBV5-1 to TRBJ2-3, with 11 bases that match TRBD2. Per the germline V gene, CDR1 is SGHRS and CDR2 is YFSETQ. The V and J ends lost 4 bases and 0 bases, in that order; junction bases with no gene match: 4. This CDR3 region has 16 residues. CDR3: CASSSSGRVSTDTQYF. The CDR3 region has the DNA TGCGCCAGCAGCAGTAGCGGGAGGGTTAGCACAGATACGCAGTATTTT.

This chain uses TRBV3-1 (or the pseudogene TRBV3-2) with TRBJ1-2; a weak D match, TRBD1 (5 bases). V was clipped by 4 bases and J by 3 bases, with 12 bases between them. Germline CDR1 LGHDT, CDR2 YNNKEL (reference sequence). The CDR3 has 14 amino acids. This CDR3 reads CASSRQGEYYGYTF. CDR3 bases: TGTGCCAGCAGCCGGCAGGGCGAATACTATGGCTACACCTTC.

This rearrangement joins TRBV9 to TRBJ2-3, with 9 nucleotides matching TRBD2. CDR3 length equals 21 residues. Germline lookup yields CDR1 SGDLS and CDR2 YYNGEE. V lost 0 bases to trimming and J lost 3 bases; unmatched junction nucleotides: 20. The chain's CDR3 is CASSVDRPRGGGAAGTDTQYF. CDR3 nucleotides: TGTGCCAGCAGCGTAGACCGACCCCGCGGCGGGGGGGCCGCGGGGACAGATACGCAGTATTTT.

The rearrangement uses TRBV2 and TRBJ2-6; 8 nucleotides align to TRBD1. The V and J ends lost 4 bases and 2 bases, in that order; junction bases with no gene match: 4. There are 16 residues in the CDR3. Germline lookup yields CDR1 SNHLY and CDR2 FYNNEI. CDR3 DNA: TGTGCCAGCAGTGGACAGGGGAGAGCTGGGGCCAACGTCCTGACTTTC. This gives the protein CASSGQGRAGANVLTF.

This clone was observed a handful of times. The genes are TRBV5-4 and TRBJ2-1; D is unclear. Germline CDR1 and CDR2: SGHNT and YYREEE (reference sequence). Trimming left V 4 bases short and J 2 bases short, with 7 bases between. The CDR3 covers 13 residues. CDR3 sequence (DNA): TGTGCCAGCAGCGAAAACACCTACAATGAGCAGTTCTTC. Translated, it gives CASSENTYNEQFF.

V usage is TRBV5-1 and J usage is TRBJ1-6; TRBD1 matches at 10 bases. J gave up 9 bases and V 4 bases, and 4 bases lay outside the gene matches. This CDR3 has 14 residues. Germline V gene sequence: CDR1 SGHRS, CDR2 YFSETQ. The CDR3 loop is CASSPGQGGSPLHF. DNA for the CDR3: TGCGCCAGCAGCCCCGGACAGGGGGGTTCACCCCTCCACTTT.

The V and J genes are TRBV3-1 (or the pseudogene TRBV3-2) and TRBJ2-5; TRBD1 is a possible D gene (5 bases). This CDR3 spans 14 amino acids. Germline-derived CDR1 and CDR2 are LGHDT and YNNKEL (reference sequence). With 3 bases removed from V and 7 bases from J, the gap between germline ends came to 15 bases. CDR3 loop: CASSQFRAHGTQYF. CDR3 nucleotide sequence: TGTGCCAGCAGCCAGTTCAGGGCTCACGGGACCCAGTACTTC.

This sequence joins TRBV5-4 and TRBJ2-3; possible D gene TRBD1, 5 bases. The CDR3 length is 15 residues. V lost 0 bases, J lost 4 bases, and 12 bases lay in between. Germline CDR1 reads SGHNT; CDR2 reads YYREEE (reference sequence). The CDR3 coding sequence is TGTGCCAGCAGCTTGGGGGGCCTAGGGTCAGATACGCAGTATTTT. Translating gives CASSLGGLGSDTQYF.

The J gene is TRBJ2-5, the V gene TRBV27; TRBD2 matches 12 bases. J gave up 2 bases and V 5 bases, and 6 bases lay outside the gene matches. CDR3 size: 16 residues. CDR1 and CDR2 (germline): MNHEY, SMNVEV (reference sequence). CDR3 sequence reads: CASSLYGLAGQETQYF. Here the CDR3 DNA reads TGTGCCAGCAGTCTATACGGACTAGCGGGGCAAGAGACCCAGTACTTC.

The chain recombines TRBV5-4 with TRBJ1-2; tentative D call: TRBD1 (5 bases). Germline CDR1 SGHNT, CDR2 YYREEE (reference sequence). The CDR3 covers 18 residues. The V and J ends lost 0 bases and 0 bases respectively, with 18 bases between them. Here the CDR3 reads CASSLGGTGRDSNYGYTF. DNA for the CDR3: TGTGCCAGCAGCTTGGGAGGTACCGGCAGGGACTCTAACTATGGCTACACCTTC. The full variable domain, with the rest looked up from reference TRBV5-4 and TRBJ1-2, is ETGVTQSPTHLIKTRGQQVTLRCSSQSGHNTVSWYQQALGQGPQFIFQYYREEENGRGNFPPRFSGLQFPNYSSELNVNALELDDSALYLCASSLGGTGRDSNYGYTFGSGTRLTVV.

This clone was detected ten times or more. The chain recombines TRBV3-1 (or the pseudogene TRBV3-2) with TRBJ2-1; TRBD1 aligns across 8 bases. Germline V gives CDR1 LGHDT, CDR2 YNNKEL (reference sequence). With V trimmed by 0 bases and J by 9 bases, 4 bases remained unmatched. The CDR3 sequence is 14 residues long. The DNA of the CDR3 is TGTGCCAGCAGCCAAGACAGGGGGCTAAGTGAGCAGTTCTTC. Protein sequence: CASSQDRGLSEQFF.

J is TRBJ2-5 and V is TRBV28; TRBD1 matches at 9 bases. The CDR3 contains 14 residues. With V trimmed by 6 bases and J by 6 bases, 8 bases remained unmatched. From germline, CDR1 is MDHEN and CDR2 SYDVKM. CDR3 coding DNA: TGTGCCAGCAGACCCACAGGGGGCGGAAAGACCCAGTACTTC. Translating it yields CASRPTGGGKTQYF.

V is TRBV3-1 (or the pseudogene TRBV3-2) and J is TRBJ2-7, with TRBD2 matching 8 bases. Germline V gene data show CDR1 as LGHDT and CDR2 as YNNKEL (reference sequence). Trimming took 0 bases from V and 11 from J; bases not matched to a gene: 6. The CDR3 is 13 amino acids. In nucleotides, the CDR3 is TGTGCCAGCAGCCAAGATTTTAGGACTAGCAAGTACTTC. Translation gives CASSQDFRTSKYF.

The chain is built from TRBV5-1 and TRBJ2-3; 8 positions match TRBD2. V was pared by 3 bases and J by 0 bases, with 12 bases of the junction left unmatched. Germline V lookup: CDR1 SGHRS, CDR2 YFSETQ. The CDR3 sequence is 18 residues long. The CDR3 DNA reads as TGCGCCAGCAGCTCCTTAAGCGGGGGCCGCCTTAGCACAGATACGCAGTATTTT. Its translation is CASSSLSGGRLSTDTQYF.

The V call is TRBV6-5, the J call TRBJ2-5; 7 bases are shared with TRBD1. CDR1 and CDR2 from the germline V gene are MNHEY and SVGAGI. Trimming cost V 4 bases and J 1 base; bases outside gene matches: 6. This CDR3 contains 15 residues. CDR3 sequence reads: CASSFDRAPQETQYF. Written as DNA, the CDR3 is TGTGCCAGCAGTTTCGACAGGGCGCCCCAAGAGACCCAGTACTTC.

The V and J genes are TRBV19 and TRBJ2-3, with D possibly being TRBD1 (6 bases). The CDR3 is made up of 15 amino acids. Trimming left V 6 bases short and J 3 bases short, with 16 bases between. CDR1 is LNHDA, CDR2 SQIVND, per germline (reference sequence). CDR3 region: CASRSGRGRTDTQYF. The CDR3, as DNA: TGTGCCAGTAGATCTGGCAGGGGCCGGACAGATACGCAGTATTTT.

The chain combines TRBV28 with TRBJ2-7, with D possibly matching TRBD1 (5 bases). Germline assignment: CDR1 MDHEN and CDR2 SYDVKM. There are 13 residues in the CDR3. The V end lost 7 bases, the J end lost 1 base, and 11 bases lay between the germline ends. The CDR3 loop is CASTPQGSYEQYF. DNA for the CDR3: TGTGCCAGCACACCCCAGGGATCCTACGAGCAGTACTTC.

The V gene is TRBV19, the J gene TRBJ1-4, with TRBD1 matching over 8 bases. Germline-derived CDR1 and CDR2 are LNHDA and SQIVND (reference sequence). V dropped 3 bases and J dropped 6; count of bases not matched to a gene: 3. The CDR3 runs to 14 residues. The CDR3 sequence: CASSIRGQDEKLFF. The DNA for the CDR3 is TGTGCCAGTAGTATCAGGGGGCAGGATGAAAAACTGTTTTTT. Based on the CDR3 plus reference TRBV19 and TRBJ1-4, the full variable domain is DGGITQSPKYLFRKEGQNVTLSCEQNLNHDAMYWYRQDPGQGLRLIYYSQIVNDFQKGDIAEGYSVSREKKESFPLTVTSAQKNPTAFYLCASSIRGQDEKLFFGSGTQLSVL.

The rearrangement joins TRBV10-1 to TRBJ1-4; 9 bases align to TRBD1. CDR3 length: 14 amino acids. CDR1 is WNHNN and CDR2 is SYGVQD in the germline V gene (reference sequence). The ends lost 4 bases at V and 5 bases at J; junction bases unmatched: 2. DNA for the CDR3: TGCGCCAGCAGTGTCGGACAGGGGAATGAAAAACTGTTTTTT. The encoded protein is CASSVGQGNEKLFF.